The present entry profiles one TCR beta chain with its context. Its matching antigen is unknown. Germline V gives CDR1 SQVTM, CDR2 ANQGSEA. V was trimmed by 1 base and J by 2 bases, leaving 2 bases between them. CDR3 length: 11 residues. Each donor was a healthy Caucasian. These data originate in a study of identical twins. In TCRdb, the 5' RACE reads were re-called with MiXCR into one record per CDR3 protein. The sample has about 530,000 distinct CDR3 sequences; approximately 14% are singletons. Study outcomes and limitations: Fewer insertions marked abundant cord blood beta clonotypes; young adult naive trended weakly, memory not at all. The degree of excess twin sharing was weaker in beta out-of-frame sequences.

This same sample was also taken into another study, of yellow fever vaccine responses in identical twins. From that study: Reports say the vaccine T cell response in twins looked partly convergent and partly personalized.

The genes are TRBV29-1 and TRBJ1-2; no reliable D call. The TCR sequence derives from a young woman in good health. The sequenced sample consisted of CD4+ T cells sorted from blood. The chain's CDR3 is CSVEGNYGYTF. CDR3 DNA: TGCAGCGTTGAAGGGAACTATGGCTACACCTTC.